These 13 T cell receptor beta chains share one sample of origin, sequenced in a study of cytomegalovirus exposure and HLA in healthy donors. Repertoires were generated with immunoSEQ multiplex PCR, while TCRdb's copy carries only in-frame clones and drops some. Here the sample spans around 150,000 clones, 95% to 96% being singletons. Sequences were obtained from PBMCs. The receptor set was obtained from a woman aged 18-29 years in good health and CMV-seronegative.

This chain connects TRBV7-2 to TRBJ2-4, with D tentatively TRBD2 (5 bases). This CDR3 has 18 amino acids. The V and J ends lost 5 bases and 7 bases respectively, with 27 bases between them. Germline values: CDR1 SGHTA, CDR2 FQGNSA. The CDR3 sequence: CASSLRPPDIPAANIQYF. The CDR3 region has the DNA TGTGCCAGCAGCCTCCGACCACCCGACATCCCAGCGGCGAACATTCAGTACTTC.

V and J are TRBV30 and TRBJ2-5; D is uncertain. The germline V and J ends were trimmed by 0 bases and 9 bases, with 8 bases remaining between them. CDR3 length: 11 amino acids. Per germline, CDR1 GTSNPN and CDR2 SVGIG (reference sequence). In DNA, the CDR3 is TGTGCCTGGAGTGTTGAGTTAGCCCAGTACTTC. The encoded protein is CAWSVELAQYF.

The chain is built from TRBV6-1 and TRBJ2-3, with 8 bases lining up with TRBD2. The CDR3 runs 16 residues. Germline CDR1 MNHNS, CDR2 SASEGT. The ends lost 1 base at V and 1 base at J; junction bases unmatched: 4. The CDR3 loop is CASSEGASGRTDTQYF. The CDR3 coding sequence is TGTGCCAGCAGTGAAGGAGCTAGCGGGCGCACAGATACGCAGTATTTT.

The rearrangement links TRBV6-6 to TRBJ2-7, with D possibly being TRBD2 (7 bases). The CDR3 consists of 13 residues. Trimming left V 8 bases short and J 3 bases short, with 14 bases between. Germline loops: CDR1 MNHNY, CDR2 SVGAGI (reference sequence). CDR3 nucleotides: TGTGCCAGCGGTCGGGGGGCTAACTACGAGCAGTACTTC. Protein product: CASGRGANYEQYF.

This clone was counted a single time. The rearrangement uses TRBV6-6 and TRBJ2-7, with D possibly matching TRBD2 (6 bases). CDR3 length: 15 amino acids. The germline CDR1 and CDR2 sequences are MNHNY and SVGAGI (reference sequence). The V and J ends lost 2 bases and 0 bases respectively, with 11 bases between them. CDR3 region: CASSYNGGDSYEQYF. Written as DNA, the CDR3 is TGTGCCAGCAGTTACAACGGCGGGGACTCCTACGAGCAGTACTTC.

CDR3 sequence (DNA): TGTGCCAGCACATTGAGCTTAGGACAGAACTATGGCTACACCTTC. Protein: CASTLSLGQNYGYTF. The V and J genes are TRBV9 and TRBJ1-2; maybe TRBD1 (6 bases). The CDR3 consists of 15 residues. V gave up 6 bases and J gave up 2 bases, with 17 bases separating them. Germline values: CDR1 SGDLS, CDR2 YYNGEE.

This rearrangement joins TRBV5-1 to TRBJ1-2; 9 bases fit TRBD1. The ends lost 4 bases at V and 8 bases at J; junction bases unmatched: 12. Germline V gene data show CDR1 as SGHRS and CDR2 as YFSETQ. The CDR3 runs to 15 residues. CDR3 protein: CASSPRTGASQGYTF. As DNA, the CDR3 is TGCGCCAGCAGCCCCCGGACAGGGGCTTCCCAGGGCTACACCTTC.

The chain recombines TRBV19 with TRBJ2-1; 9 bases match TRBD2. Germline CDR1 and CDR2: LNHDA and SQIVND (reference sequence). V lost 9 bases and J lost 4; bases outside the gene matches: 13. The CDR3 runs to 16 residues. The CDR3 region has the DNA TGTGCCAGCTCCCTTGGCGGGGGGGCGTGGTACAATGAGCAGTTCTTC. Translating gives CASSLGGGAWYNEQFF.

The rearrangement links TRBV4-3 to TRBJ1-6, with D possibly being TRBD1 (5 bases). Deletions cut 4 bases from V and 6 bases from J, with 10 bases between. The CDR3 is 14 amino acids. Germline V gene sequence: CDR1 LGHNA, CDR2 YSLEER. In DNA, the CDR3 is TGCGCCAGCAGCCCTGAAAGGGGTAATTCACCCCTCCACTTT. It translates to CASSPERGNSPLHF.

This rearrangement joins TRBV18 to TRBJ2-2, with 7 bases aligning to TRBD1. There are 17 residues in the CDR3. From germline, CDR1 is KGHSH and CDR2 LQKENI. V lost 0 bases and J lost 4; bases outside the gene matches: 8. CDR3 coding DNA: TGTGCCAGCTCACCACCGGTGAAGGGGGCGGTCACCGGGGAGCTGTTTTTT. Protein product: CASSPPVKGAVTGELFF.

The rearrangement joins TRBV19 to TRBJ1-1, with D maybe TRBD1 (5 bases). This CDR3 contains 11 residues. V was pared by 9 bases and J by 7 bases, with 12 bases between. Germline values: CDR1 LNHDA, CDR2 SQIVND (reference sequence). CDR3 nucleotide sequence: TGTGCCAGCGGGAGGACAAATGAAGCTTTCTTT. Protein sequence: CASGRTNEAFF.

This chain uses TRBV5-6 with TRBJ2-5, with D possibly being TRBD2 (7 bases). CDR1 is SGHDT and CDR2 is YYEEEE in the germline V gene. This CDR3 contains 16 residues. The V end was cut by 4 bases, the J end by 7 bases, with 23 bases between. In DNA, the CDR3 is TGTGCCAGCAGCACCCTCCGGGGGGCAAGAGAGGGGACCCAGTACTTC. This translates into CASSTLRGAREGTQYF.

V and J are TRBV5-1 and TRBJ2-3, with TRBD1 identical over 9 bases. From germline, CDR1 is SGHRS and CDR2 YFSETQ. The CDR3 runs to 14 residues. Losses at the gene ends were 7 bases for V and 6 bases for J; bases not matched to a gene: 9. In DNA form, the CDR3 reads TGCGCCAGCCGGTTTGGGACAGGGAGGGATACGCAGTATTTT. Translated: CASRFGTGRDTQYF.